The 28 T cell receptor beta chains in this list originate from one sample, sequenced in a study of T cell responses to AZD1222 COVID-19 vaccine. Profiled with immunoSEQ multiplex PCR; TCRdb holds only in-frame clones, not every one. Found here are 140,000 or so clones, more than 85% of them singletons; the top ten hold less than 15%. Sequencing used peripheral blood, obtained after recovery from COVID-19. The origin of the receptors is an adult who had recovered from COVID-19.

The chain has TRBV9 and TRBJ1-2; 11 positions agree with TRBD1. CDR1 SGDLS and CDR2 YYNGEE come from the germline V gene. The CDR3 contains 14 residues. V lost 3 bases, J lost 7 bases, and 5 bases stayed unmatched. The CDR3 region has the DNA TGTGCCAGCAGCGCAGGACAGGGGGCATTTGGCTACACCTTC. Amino acid sequence: CASSAGQGAFGYTF. The entire variable domain, with the rest obtained from reference TRBV9 and TRBJ1-2, is as follows: DSGVTQTPKHLITATGQRVTLRCSPRSGDLSVYWYQQSLDQGLQFLIQYYNGEERAKGNILERFSAQQFPDLHSELNLSSLELGDSALYFCASSAGQGAFGYTFGSGTRLTVV.

CDR3 sequence reads: CASSSGDTYTAYGYTF. The CDR3 DNA follows: TGTGCCAGCAGCTCGGGGGATACTTATACGGCGTATGGCTACACCTTC. The genes are TRBV9 and TRBJ1-2; a weak D match, TRBD1 (5 bases). CDR1 is SGDLS, CDR2 YYNGEE, per germline. This CDR3 has 16 residues. V was pared by 4 bases and J by 5 bases, with 21 bases between.

The gene calls are TRBV28 and TRBJ1-2, with D perhaps matching TRBD1 (5 bases). Germline CDR1 is MDHEN and CDR2 is SYDVKM. This CDR3 contains 14 residues. V was clipped by 4 bases and J by 4 bases, with 13 bases between them. CDR3 bases: TGTGCCAGCAGTTCGTCCCGGGACCGCTATGGCTACACCTTC. Protein: CASSSSRDRYGYTF.

This rearrangement joins TRBV4-1 to TRBJ2-5; 7 bases agree with TRBD1. V gave up 4 bases and J gave up 2 bases; unmatched junction bases: 4. The CDR3 loop spans 14 amino acids. Germline assignment: CDR1 MGHRA and CDR2 YSYEKL. DNA of the CDR3: TGCGCCAGCAGCCCCGGGACAGAACAAGAGACCCAGTACTTC. It codes for CASSPGTEQETQYF.

The chain links TRBV28 to TRBJ2-7; possibly TRBD1 or TRBD2 for D (5 bases each). V gave up 5 bases and J gave up 2 bases, with 10 bases separating them. The germline gives CDR1 MDHEN, CDR2 SYDVKM. This CDR3 region has 13 residues. The CDR3: CASSKPGPYEQYF. In nucleotides, the CDR3 is TGTGCCAGCAGTAAGCCGGGGCCCTACGAGCAGTACTTC. The whole variable domain, remainder taken from reference TRBV28 and TRBJ2-7, is DVKVTQSSRYLVKRTGEKVFLECVQDMDHENMFWYRQDPGLGLRLIYFSYDVKMKEKGDIPEGYSVSREKKERFSLILESASTNQTSMYLCASSKPGPYEQYFGPGTRLTVT.

This rearrangement joins TRBV7-3 to TRBJ1-1; a possible D gene is TRBD1 (6 bases). V was cut by 3 bases and J by 2 bases, with 10 bases left in between. CDR1 SGHTA and CDR2 FQGTGA come from the germline V gene. The CDR3 is 14 residues long. The CDR3 is CASSLDRGNTEAFF. CDR3 coding DNA: TGTGCCAGCAGCTTGGACAGAGGAAACACTGAAGCTTTCTTT.

The J gene is TRBJ1-5, the V gene TRBV28; a possible D gene is TRBD1 (5 bases). Germline CDR1 is MDHEN and CDR2 is SYDVKM. Trimming pared 2 bases from V and 4 bases from J, leaving 12 bases between. The CDR3 consists of 15 residues. For the CDR3, the DNA is TGTGCCAGCAGTTTAGGGACGGGGAGGAATCAGCCCCAGCATTTT. Encoded protein: CASSLGTGRNQPQHF.

The rearrangement joins TRBV6-5 to TRBJ1-1; the D is unclear. The CDR3 sequence is 14 residues long. CDR1 and CDR2 from the germline V gene are MNHEY and SVGAGI. The ends were cut back, 2 bases at V and 1 base at J, with 8 bases in the middle. CDR3 protein: CASSYRSRNTEAFF. DNA of the CDR3: TGTGCCAGCAGTTACAGGTCAAGGAACACTGAAGCTTTCTTT.

V gene TRBV5-4 combines with J gene TRBJ2-7, with D perhaps TRBD1 (6 bases). V lost 4 bases and J lost 1, with 18 bases in between. Per germline, CDR1 SGHNT and CDR2 YYREEE (reference sequence). The CDR3 runs to 16 residues. The CDR3 here is CASSGYRVGTSYEQYF. CDR3 nucleotides: TGTGCCAGCAGCGGATACAGGGTTGGAACTTCCTACGAGCAGTACTTC.

The rearrangement joins TRBV6-5 to TRBJ2-7; 14 positions agree with TRBD2. V shed 2 bases, J shed 5 bases, and the junction held 5 bases outside the gene matches. CDR3 length: 16 residues. The germline CDR1 and CDR2 sequences are MNHEY and SVGAGI. Here the CDR3 reads CASSYKGLAGGNEQYF. Written as DNA, the CDR3 is TGTGCCAGCAGTTACAAAGGACTAGCGGGAGGTAACGAGCAGTACTTC.

DNA for the CDR3: TGTGCCAGCAGTGTGAAGAGGGGCGGCGAGCAGTACTTC. Translating it yields CASSVKRGGEQYF. V and J are TRBV2 and TRBJ2-7; D is tentatively TRBD1 or TRBD2 (5 bases each). The CDR3 length is 13 residues. The V gene's germline CDR1 is SNHLY and CDR2 FYNNEI. V lost 4 bases and J lost 6, with 13 bases in between.

The count of this clone is one. The chain uses TRBV5-1 and TRBJ2-5; 10 bases are shared with TRBD1. The V segment lost 5 bases and the J segment 3 bases; nucleotides outside the gene matches: 4. Germline assignment: CDR1 SGHRS and CDR2 YFSETQ. The CDR3 length is 14 residues. The CDR3 DNA reads as TGCGCCAGCAGGTCCGGGACAGGGGAAGAGACCCAGTACTTC. It encodes CASRSGTGEETQYF.

The chain is built from TRBV15 and TRBJ1-6, with D unclear. Germline CDR1 reads LNHNV; CDR2 reads YYDKDF (reference sequence). The CDR3 has 15 amino acids. Between the trimmed V and J ends, which lost 4 bases and 7 bases, there was a span of 14 bases. As DNA, the CDR3 is TGTGCCACCAGCACAACCATGGTGGGGAATTCACCCCTCCACTTT. Translation: CATSTTMVGNSPLHF.

V is TRBV5-5 and J is TRBJ1-1; 8 bases are shared with TRBD1. The CDR3 spans 18 residues. V gave up 4 bases and J gave up 1 base; unmatched junction bases: 15. Per germline, CDR1 SGHKS and CDR2 YYEKEE (reference sequence). Written as DNA, the CDR3 is TGTGCCAGCAGCCCCTCCCGACAGGGGCCAAGACCGAACACTGAAGCTTTCTTT. Translating gives CASSPSRQGPRPNTEAFF.

The CDR3, as DNA: TGTGCCAGCAGCCAAGTTCGCTCTAATGAAAAACTGTTTTTT. This sequence encodes CASSQVRSNEKLFF. The chain employs TRBV3-1 (or the pseudogene TRBV3-2) and TRBJ1-4; no reliable D call. Trimming took 1 base from V and 3 from J, leaving 6 bases between them. The germline gives CDR1 LGHDT, CDR2 YNNKEL (reference sequence). The length of the CDR3 is 14 residues.

This chain connects TRBV5-4 to TRBJ2-7; TRBD2 aligns across 14 bases. The CDR3 runs 15 residues. Looked up from germline, CDR1 is SGHNT and CDR2 is YYREEE (reference sequence). V shed 2 bases, J shed 3 bases, and the junction held 1 base outside the gene matches. This chain's CDR3 is CASSFGLAGGYEQYF. CDR3 coding DNA: TGTGCCAGCAGCTTCGGACTAGCGGGAGGCTACGAGCAGTACTTC.

The V and J genes are TRBV7-2 and TRBJ1-2; possible D gene TRBD1, 5 bases. CDR1 SGHTA and CDR2 FQGNSA come from the germline V gene. CDR3 length: 13 residues. Deletions cut 2 bases from V and 8 bases from J, with 12 bases between. The CDR3 is CASSLFGRGGYTF. For the CDR3, the DNA is TGTGCCAGCAGCTTATTTGGGAGGGGCGGCTACACCTTC.

The chain recombines TRBV28 with TRBJ1-2; D might be TRBD1 (6 bases). CDR1 MDHEN and CDR2 SYDVKM come from the germline V gene. V lost 5 bases and J lost 6, with 16 bases in between. CDR3 length: 14 amino acids. CDR3 sequence (DNA): TGTGCCAGCAGTCCCCGCGCGGGGGCGAATGGCTACACCTTC. This gives the protein CASSPRAGANGYTF.

In DNA form, the CDR3 reads TGTGCCAGCAGCCAAGGGGGTGATAGCGGGGCCGCCCACGATGAGCAGTTCTTC. This sequence encodes CASSQGGDSGAAHDEQFF. The chain employs TRBV4-2 and TRBJ2-1; 8 positions match TRBD2. The CDR3 consists of 18 residues. J was trimmed by 8 bases and V by 1 base; bases with no gene match: 16. CDR1 LGHNA and CDR2 YNFKEQ come from the germline V gene.

The rearrangement uses TRBV28 and TRBJ2-3, with D unclear. The CDR3 consists of 13 residues. The germline V gene has CDR1 MDHEN and CDR2 SYDVKM. V gave up 6 bases and J gave up 2 bases, with 9 bases separating them. The CDR3 protein is CASSWANTDTQYF. CDR3 nucleotide sequence: TGTGCCAGCAGCTGGGCCAACACAGATACGCAGTATTTT.

CDR3 sequence reads: CASSNRYNEQFF. The DNA for the CDR3 is TGTGCCAGCAGCAACAGGTACAATGAGCAGTTCTTC. V usage is TRBV11-2 and J usage is TRBJ2-1, with D possibly matching TRBD1 (5 bases). This CDR3 spans 12 amino acids. Germline lookup yields CDR1 SGHAT and CDR2 FQNNGV. The V end was cut by 5 bases, the J end by 4 bases, with 6 bases between.

The rearrangement joins TRBV9 to TRBJ2-1, with 7 nucleotides matching TRBD1. The V gene's germline CDR1 is SGDLS and CDR2 YYNGEE. J lost 3 bases, V lost 4 bases, and 4 bases had no gene match. The CDR3 consists of 14 residues. CDR3 in DNA: TGTGCCAGCAGCCCCTGGACAGGCTACAATGAGCAGTTCTTC. Protein sequence: CASSPWTGYNEQFF.

The chain employs TRBV27 and TRBJ1-5; D is unclear. The CDR3 is 13 residues long. V was shortened by 2 bases and J by 2 bases, with 4 bases between the two germline ends. The germline V gene encodes CDR1 MNHEY and CDR2 SMNVEV (reference sequence). Written as DNA, the CDR3 is TGTGCCAGCAGTTTAAGCCGCAATCAGCCCCAGCATTTT. Its translation: CASSLSRNQPQHF.

The gene calls are TRBV5-8 and TRBJ2-7; 9 nucleotides agree with TRBD2. Germline CDR1 is SGHTS and CDR2 is YDEGEE. With V trimmed by 7 bases and J by 2 bases, 7 bases remained unmatched. This CDR3 has 14 residues. The CDR3 region has the DNA TGTGCCAGCCACGGACTAGCGTCGACCTACGAGCAGTACTTC. This gives the protein CASHGLASTYEQYF.

This clone has more than one count but fewer than ten. The CDR3 sequence: CASSKPFSQGHNSPLHF. The CDR3 coding sequence is TGTGCCAGCAGCAAGCCCTTCTCTCAGGGACATAATTCACCCCTCCACTTT. The chain employs TRBV5-4 and TRBJ1-6, with a tentative D call TRBD1 (5 bases). Per germline, CDR1 SGHNT and CDR2 YYREEE (reference sequence). CDR3 size: 17 residues. The ends were cut back, 4 bases at V and 5 bases at J, with 19 bases in the middle.

The chain links TRBV7-3 to TRBJ2-3, with TRBD2 matching over 8 bases. Germline V gene sequence: CDR1 SGHTA, CDR2 FQGTGA. The CDR3 is 15 residues long. Germline trimming cut 4 bases from V and 2 bases from J; bases unmatched to any gene: 5. The CDR3, as DNA: TGTGCCAGCAGCTCTCTAGCGGGCCACACAGATACGCAGTATTTT. Protein product: CASSSLAGHTDTQYF.

This clone turned up a few times. DNA for the CDR3: TGTGCCAGCAGTTCTGACAGGCAACCTGAAGCTTTCTTT. Residues: CASSSDRQPEAFF. This sequence joins TRBV2 and TRBJ1-1, with D perhaps matching TRBD1 (6 bases). In germline, CDR1 is SNHLY, CDR2 FYNNEI. CDR3 size: 13 residues. V was pared by 5 bases and J by 6 bases, with 13 bases between.

The chain links TRBV18 to TRBJ2-1; D possibly uses TRBD1 or TRBD2 (5 bases each). Germline CDR1 KGHSH, CDR2 LQKENI. V lost 3 bases to trimming and J lost 7 bases, with 16 bases between them. The CDR3 has 15 amino acids. Here the CDR3 DNA reads TGTGCCAGCTCACCGGACCGGGACCCCCAGAATGAGCAGTTCTTC. This translates into CASSPDRDPQNEQFF.